This entry describes one TCR beta chain. Its antigen is not identified. This sample is drawn from a study of OX40 agonist ivuxolimab in advanced cancers. Whole-study findings and limits: Determination of antigen specificity was not performed for the expanded peripheral T cells.

Systemic immunosuppression or a history of autoimmune disease excluded patients. This CDR3 spans 13 amino acids. Germline CDR1 reads SGHAT; CDR2 reads FQDESV (reference sequence). V gave up 1 base and J gave up 0 bases, with 3 bases separating them. Measured with immunoSEQ multiplex PCR; TCRdb has only the in-frame clones, and not every one. The data contain 78,000 or so clones, about 88% of them singletons. The sequence was collected from an adult with an advanced solid tumor such as melanoma, head and neck, liver or kidney cancer. The J gene is TRBJ1-1, the V gene TRBV11-1; D not resolved. Sequencing used CD4+ or CD8+ T cells sorted from blood, obtained in a trial of the OX40 agonist ivuxolimab. The DNA of the CDR3 is TGTGCCAGCAGCTTAGGCCTGAACACTGAAGCTTTCTTT. Encoded protein: CASSLGLNTEAFF.